These 2 T cell receptor beta chains came from one sample sequenced in a study of blood T cell repertoires in COVID-19. The table came from immunoSEQ multiplex PCR; TCRdb's copy has only in-frame clones and leaves some out. The profile shows 400,000 to 450,000 clones, 90% of them singletons. Sequencing was done on a sample of PBMCs or T cells enriched from blood (not recorded which). The source of these receptors is a man aged 18 to 30 who had recovered from COVID-19.

The V call is TRBV19, the J call TRBJ1-6; D is perhaps TRBD1 (6 bases). V dropped 5 bases and J dropped 7 bases, with 12 bases sitting between them. CDR1 is LNHDA, CDR2 SQIVND, per germline (reference sequence). The CDR3 runs 14 residues. CDR3 residues: CASSVGQPNSPLHF. For the CDR3, the DNA is TGTGCCAGTAGTGTCGGACAGCCAAATTCACCCCTCCACTTT.

This chain uses TRBV4-1 with TRBJ2-4; D gene unclear. V gave up 3 bases and J gave up 5 bases, with 20 bases separating them. The germline gives CDR1 MGHRA, CDR2 YSYEKL. CDR3 length: 17 amino acids. The CDR3 sequence: CASSHGSHVGRQNIQYF. Written as DNA, the CDR3 is TGCGCCAGCAGCCATGGGTCCCATGTAGGCAGGCAAAACATTCAGTACTTC.